The entry that follows covers one T cell receptor (beta chain) sequence. The target antigen is unknown. The study drew the donors from its roughly 120-subject validation cohort, separate from the approximately 700-subject first cohort. Only in-frame clones appear in the TCRdb table, and some are missing; sequencing was by immunoSEQ multiplex PCR. This sample has approximately 280,000 clones, with 80% to 90% found just once. Trimming took 0 bases from V and 6 from J; bases not matched to a gene: 17. Germline values: CDR1 MGHRA, CDR2 YSYEKL. This CDR3 is 19 amino acids long. The sample belongs to a study of cytomegalovirus exposure and HLA in healthy donors. Whole-study context: The use of the same platform for the approximately 110 validation repertoires and the 600 to 700 first-cohort repertoires was reported by a later analysis. Findings and limits, study-wide: The majority of TCR sequences were rare, yet some public TCRs appeared in many donors. A few chains linked to CMV were shown in vitro to be specific for CMV antigens.

The sample was PBMCs. The receptor comes from a woman aged 18-29 years in good health and CMV-seronegative. The chain links TRBV4-1 to TRBJ2-1; 7 bases map to TRBD1. CDR3 protein: CASSQDRPGWQGEGNEQFF. The CDR3 bases are TGCGCCAGCAGCCAAGATAGGCCGGGGTGGCAGGGGGAAGGCAATGAGCAGTTCTTC.